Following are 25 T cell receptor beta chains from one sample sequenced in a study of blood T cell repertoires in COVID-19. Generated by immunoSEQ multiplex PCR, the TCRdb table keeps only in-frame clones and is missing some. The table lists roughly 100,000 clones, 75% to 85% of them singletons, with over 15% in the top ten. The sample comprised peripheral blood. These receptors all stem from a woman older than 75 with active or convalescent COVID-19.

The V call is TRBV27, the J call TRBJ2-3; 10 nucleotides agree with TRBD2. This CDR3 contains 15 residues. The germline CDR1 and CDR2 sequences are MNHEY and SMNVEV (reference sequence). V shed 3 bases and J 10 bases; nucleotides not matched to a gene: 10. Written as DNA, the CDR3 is TGTGCCAGCAGTTTCGGACTAGCGGTACGGGGGGCGCAGTATTTT. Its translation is CASSFGLAVRGAQYF.

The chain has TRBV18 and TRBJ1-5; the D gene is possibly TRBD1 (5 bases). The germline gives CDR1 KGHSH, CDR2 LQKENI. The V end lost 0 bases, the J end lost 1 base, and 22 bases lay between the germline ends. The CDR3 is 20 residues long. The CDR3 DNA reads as TGTGCCAGCTCACCACCGTTTGATGAGACAAAAAAGGGGAGCAATCAGCCCCAGCATTTT. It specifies CASSPPFDETKKGSNQPQHF.

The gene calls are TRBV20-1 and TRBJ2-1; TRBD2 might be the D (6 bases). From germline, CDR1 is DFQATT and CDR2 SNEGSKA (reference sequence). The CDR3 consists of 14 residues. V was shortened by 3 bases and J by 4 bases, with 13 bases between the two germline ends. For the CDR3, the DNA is TGCAGTGCTAGTACGGGGGACCCGTACAATGAGCAGTTCTTC. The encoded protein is CSASTGDPYNEQFF.

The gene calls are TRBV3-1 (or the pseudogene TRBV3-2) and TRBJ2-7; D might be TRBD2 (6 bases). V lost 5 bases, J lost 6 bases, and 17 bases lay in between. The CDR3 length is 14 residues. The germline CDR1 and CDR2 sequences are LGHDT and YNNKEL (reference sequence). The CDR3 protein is CASSARDSMAEQYF. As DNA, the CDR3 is TGTGCCAGCAGCGCCCGGGACTCAATGGCCGAGCAGTACTTC.

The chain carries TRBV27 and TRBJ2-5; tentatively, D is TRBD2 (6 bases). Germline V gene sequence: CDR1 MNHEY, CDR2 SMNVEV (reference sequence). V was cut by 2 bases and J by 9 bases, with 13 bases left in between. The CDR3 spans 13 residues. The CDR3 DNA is TGTGCCAGCAGTTTAAAAGCTGGGGAGGCCCAGTACTTC. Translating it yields CASSLKAGEAQYF.

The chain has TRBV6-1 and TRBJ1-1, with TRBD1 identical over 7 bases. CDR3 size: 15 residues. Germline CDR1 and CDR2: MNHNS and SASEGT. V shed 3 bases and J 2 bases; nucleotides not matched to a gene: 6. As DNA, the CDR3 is TGTGCCAGCAGTGACGTAGGACAGGTTAACACTGAAGCTTTCTTT. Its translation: CASSDVGQVNTEAFF.

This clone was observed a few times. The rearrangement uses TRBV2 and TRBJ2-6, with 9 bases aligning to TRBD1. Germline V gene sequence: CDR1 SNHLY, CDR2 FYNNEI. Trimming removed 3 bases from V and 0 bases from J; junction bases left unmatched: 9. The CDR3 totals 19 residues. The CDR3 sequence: CASSDAGTGIFSGANVLTF. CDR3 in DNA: TGTGCCAGCAGTGATGCCGGGACAGGGATTTTCTCTGGGGCCAACGTCCTGACTTTC.

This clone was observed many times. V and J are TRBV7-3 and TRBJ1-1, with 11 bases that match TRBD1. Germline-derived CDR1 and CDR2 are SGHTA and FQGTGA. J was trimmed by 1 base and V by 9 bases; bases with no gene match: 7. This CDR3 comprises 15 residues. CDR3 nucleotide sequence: TGTGCCAGGTGGACAGGGGGCGAGACGAACACTGAAGCTTTCTTT. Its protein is CARWTGGETNTEAFF.

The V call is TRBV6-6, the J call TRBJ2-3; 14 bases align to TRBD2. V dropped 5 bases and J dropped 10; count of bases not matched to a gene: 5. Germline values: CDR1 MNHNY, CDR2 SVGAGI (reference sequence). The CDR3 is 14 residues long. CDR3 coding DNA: TGTGCCAGCAGTGGGACTAGCGGGAGTGTGGCGCAGTATTTT. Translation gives CASSGTSGSVAQYF.

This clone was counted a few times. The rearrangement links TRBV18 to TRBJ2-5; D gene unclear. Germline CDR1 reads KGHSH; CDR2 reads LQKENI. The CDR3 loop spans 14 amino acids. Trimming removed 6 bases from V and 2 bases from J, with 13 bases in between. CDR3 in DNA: TGTGCCAGCTCCCCCGGTAATCGGCAAGAGACCCAGTACTTC. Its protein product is CASSPGNRQETQYF.

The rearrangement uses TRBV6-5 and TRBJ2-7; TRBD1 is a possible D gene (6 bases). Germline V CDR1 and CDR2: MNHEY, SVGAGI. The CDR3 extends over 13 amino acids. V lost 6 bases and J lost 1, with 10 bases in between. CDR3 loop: CASRDSLSYEQYF. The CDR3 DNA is TGTGCCAGCAGGGACAGCTTATCCTACGAGCAGTACTTC.

The CDR3 here is CSARQGGTDTQYF. Here the CDR3 DNA reads TGCAGCGCCCGACAGGGTGGTACAGATACGCAGTATTTT. This chain uses TRBV29-1 with TRBJ2-3; 7 nucleotides align to TRBD1. Germline CDR1 and CDR2: SQVTM and ANQGSEA. V shed 7 bases, J shed 3 bases, and the junction held 7 bases outside the gene matches. The CDR3 runs 13 residues.

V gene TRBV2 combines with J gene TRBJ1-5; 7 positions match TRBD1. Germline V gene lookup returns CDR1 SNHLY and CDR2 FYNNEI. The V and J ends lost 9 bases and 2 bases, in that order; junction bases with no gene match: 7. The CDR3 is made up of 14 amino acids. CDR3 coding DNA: TGTGCCAGTCAACCAGGGACAGGCAATCAGCCCCAGCATTTT. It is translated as CASQPGTGNQPQHF.

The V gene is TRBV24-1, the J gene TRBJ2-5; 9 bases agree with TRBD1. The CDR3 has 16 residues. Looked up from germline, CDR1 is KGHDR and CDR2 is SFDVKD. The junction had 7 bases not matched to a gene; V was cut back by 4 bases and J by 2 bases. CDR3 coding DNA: TGTGCCACCAGTGACCCGGACAGGGGCGGACAAGAGACCCAGTACTTC. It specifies CATSDPDRGGQETQYF.

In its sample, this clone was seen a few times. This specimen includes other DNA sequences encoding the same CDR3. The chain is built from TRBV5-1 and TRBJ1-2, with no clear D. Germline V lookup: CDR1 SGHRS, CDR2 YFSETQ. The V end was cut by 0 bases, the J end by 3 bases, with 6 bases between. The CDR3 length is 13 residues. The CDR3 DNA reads TGCGCCAGCAGCTTGGCCGGTGACTATGGCTACACCTTC. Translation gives CASSLAGDYGYTF.

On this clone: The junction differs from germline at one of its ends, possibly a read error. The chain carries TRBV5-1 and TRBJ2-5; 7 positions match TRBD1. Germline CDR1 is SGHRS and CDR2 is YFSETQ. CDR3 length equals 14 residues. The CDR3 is CASSATGAGETQYF. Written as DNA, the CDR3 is TGTGCCAGCAGCGCCACAGGGGCTGGGGAGACCCAGTACTTC.

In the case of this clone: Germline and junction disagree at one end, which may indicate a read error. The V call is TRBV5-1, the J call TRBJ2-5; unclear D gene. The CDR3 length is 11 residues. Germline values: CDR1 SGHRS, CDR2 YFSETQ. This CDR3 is CASSLLETQYF. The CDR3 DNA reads TGTGCCAGCAGCCTCTTAGAGACCCAGTACTTC.

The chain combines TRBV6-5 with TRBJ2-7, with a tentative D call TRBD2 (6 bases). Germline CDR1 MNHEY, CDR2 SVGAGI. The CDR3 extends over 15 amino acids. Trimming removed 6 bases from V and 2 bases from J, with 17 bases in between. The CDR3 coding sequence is TGTGCCAGCAGAGGGCGGCTAGCGAGCCCCTACGAGCAGTACTTC. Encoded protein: CASRGRLASPYEQYF.

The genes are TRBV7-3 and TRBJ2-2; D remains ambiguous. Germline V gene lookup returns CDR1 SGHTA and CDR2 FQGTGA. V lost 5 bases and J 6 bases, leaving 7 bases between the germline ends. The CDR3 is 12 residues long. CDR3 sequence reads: CASSPNPGELFF. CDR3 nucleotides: TGTGCCAGCAGCCCCAATCCCGGGGAGCTGTTTTTT.

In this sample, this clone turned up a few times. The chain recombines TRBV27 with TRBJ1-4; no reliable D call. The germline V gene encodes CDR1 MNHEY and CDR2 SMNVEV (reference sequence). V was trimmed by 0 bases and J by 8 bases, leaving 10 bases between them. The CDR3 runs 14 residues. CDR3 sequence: CASSLSPPGEKLFF. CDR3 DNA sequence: TGTGCCAGCAGTTTATCCCCCCCGGGAGAAAAACTGTTTTTT.

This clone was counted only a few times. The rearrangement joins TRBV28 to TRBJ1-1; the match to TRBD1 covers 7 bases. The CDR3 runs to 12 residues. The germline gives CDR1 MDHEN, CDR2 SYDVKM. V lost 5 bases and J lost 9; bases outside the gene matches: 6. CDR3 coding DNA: TGTGCCAGCAGTCCCTCGGACAGGCAAGCTTTCTTT. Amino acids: CASSPSDRQAFF.

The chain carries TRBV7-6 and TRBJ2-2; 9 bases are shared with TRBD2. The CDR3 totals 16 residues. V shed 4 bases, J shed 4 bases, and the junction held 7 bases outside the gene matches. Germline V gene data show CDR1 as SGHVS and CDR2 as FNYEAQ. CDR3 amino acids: CASSSGTSFSTGELFF. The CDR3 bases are TGTGCCAGCAGCTCCGGGACTAGCTTTTCCACCGGGGAGCTGTTTTTT.

CDR3 amino acids: CASSAVRAYEQYF. The CDR3 DNA reads TGCGCCAGCAGCGCCGTGAGGGCCTACGAGCAGTACTTC. The chain is built from TRBV10-2 and TRBJ2-7, with D possibly being TRBD2 (5 bases). Germline V CDR1 and CDR2: WSHSY, SAAADI. CDR3 size: 13 residues. V dropped 6 bases and J dropped 2 bases, with 11 bases sitting between them.

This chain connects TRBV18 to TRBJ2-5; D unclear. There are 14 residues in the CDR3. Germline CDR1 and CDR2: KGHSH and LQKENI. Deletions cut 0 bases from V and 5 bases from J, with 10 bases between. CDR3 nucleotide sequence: TGTGCCAGCTCACCACCATCCCTGAGTGAGACCCAGTACTTC. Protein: CASSPPSLSETQYF.

CDR3 loop: CATSPGRVVEETQYF. CDR3 sequence (DNA): TGTGCCACCTCCCCGGGCAGGGTGGTCGAGGAGACCCAGTACTTC. V is TRBV19 and J is TRBJ2-5, with D tentatively TRBD1 (5 bases). The germline CDR1 and CDR2 sequences are LNHDA and SQIVND (reference sequence). This CDR3 has 15 amino acids. The V gene lost 10 bases and the J gene lost 5 bases, with 23 bases spanning the gap.